This TCR beta chain derives from a study of control samples from healthy donors and cancer patients. Germline CDR1 reads SNHLY; CDR2 reads FYNNEI. V lost 4 bases to trimming and J lost 3 bases, with 9 bases between them. CDR3 length equals 13 residues. TCRdb's table, derived via immunoSEQ multiplex PCR, lists solely in-frame clones and lacks some. The sample gives about 90,000 clones, approximately 90% of which show up once; 3% to 4.5% is in the top ten. The chain couples TRBV2 to TRBJ1-1; D is undetermined. The TCR comes from a woman under 30 in good health. Material: blood. CDR3 amino acids: CASSVEGDTEAFF. The CDR3 DNA reads TGTGCCAGCAGTGTCGAGGGTGACACTGAAGCTTTCTTT.